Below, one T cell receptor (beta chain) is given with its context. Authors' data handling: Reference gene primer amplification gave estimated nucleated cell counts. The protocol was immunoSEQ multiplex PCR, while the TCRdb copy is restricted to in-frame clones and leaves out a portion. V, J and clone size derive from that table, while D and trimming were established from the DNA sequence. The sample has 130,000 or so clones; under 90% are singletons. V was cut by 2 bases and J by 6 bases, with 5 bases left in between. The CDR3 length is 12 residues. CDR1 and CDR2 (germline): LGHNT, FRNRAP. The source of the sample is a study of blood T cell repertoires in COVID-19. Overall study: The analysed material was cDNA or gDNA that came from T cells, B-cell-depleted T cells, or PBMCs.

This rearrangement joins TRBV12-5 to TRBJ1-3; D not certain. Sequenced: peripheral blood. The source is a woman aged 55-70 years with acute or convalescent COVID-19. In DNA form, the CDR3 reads TGTGCTAGTGGTTTGAGAGAAAACACCATATATTTT. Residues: CASGLRENTIYF. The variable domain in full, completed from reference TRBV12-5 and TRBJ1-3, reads DARVTQTPRHKVTEMGQEVTMRCQPILGHNTVFWYRQTMMQGLELLAYFRNRAPLDDSGMPKDRFSAEMPDATLATLKIQPSEPRDSAVYFCASGLRENTIYFGEGSWLTVV.